The 8 T cell receptor beta chains given below trace back to one sample, sequenced in a study of blood T cell repertoires in COVID-19. Data came from immunoSEQ multiplex PCR; TCRdb stores just in-frame clones and leaves some out. The data contain about 140,000 clones, around 80% of them seen just once; the ten biggest clones take up around 13%. Sequencing input: peripheral blood. The origin of the receptors is a man at least 80 years old with acute or convalescent COVID-19.

This clone showed up many times. The gene calls are TRBV6-5 and TRBJ2-3; 8 positions agree with TRBD2. The length of the CDR3 is 15 residues. Germline V CDR1 and CDR2: MNHEY, SVGAGI. J lost 4 bases, V lost 5 bases, and 8 bases had no gene match. The CDR3 nucleotides read TGTGCCAGCAGTCTGACCGGGACTAGGGCAGATACGCAGTATTTT. It translates to CASSLTGTRADTQYF.

This chain connects TRBV7-3 to TRBJ2-1; 9 bases map to TRBD1. Trimming at V came to 4 bases and at J to 8 bases, leaving 3 bases not matched to a gene. The CDR3 consists of 13 residues. Germline CDR1 is SGHTA and CDR2 is FQGTGA. The CDR3 here is CASSSQGADEQFF. CDR3 bases: TGTGCCAGCAGCTCACAGGGGGCGGATGAGCAGTTCTTC.

The chain recombines TRBV7-2 with TRBJ2-7, with 9 bases lining up with TRBD1. V was pared by 4 bases and J by 3 bases, with 4 bases of the junction left unmatched. The germline V gene encodes CDR1 SGHTA and CDR2 FQGNSA. The length of the CDR3 is 14 residues. The chain's CDR3 is CASSSMGQGYEQYF. DNA for the CDR3: TGTGCCAGCAGCTCGATGGGACAGGGCTACGAGCAGTACTTC.

The V call is TRBV12-3 or TRBV12-4, the J call TRBJ1-1, with 7 bases aligning to TRBD1. The junction had 1 base not matched to a gene; V was cut back by 1 base and J by 5 bases. The CDR3 is made up of 13 amino acids. The CDR3 protein is CASSLGQGTEAFF. The CDR3 nucleotides are TGTGCCAGCAGTTTAGGACAGGGAACTGAAGCTTTCTTT.

This clone was detected only a few times. The CDR3 DNA follows: TGTGCCAGCTCATTCGGACAGGGAGGCTATGGCTACACCTTC. Translation: CASSFGQGGYGYTF. The chain couples TRBV18 to TRBJ1-2; TRBD1 aligns across 8 bases. In germline, CDR1 is KGHSH, CDR2 LQKENI. This CDR3 has 14 residues. Losses at the gene ends were 5 bases for V and 4 bases for J; bases not matched to a gene: 6.

The genes are TRBV5-8 and TRBJ1-2, with D possibly TRBD1 on 5 matching bases. Germline V CDR1 and CDR2: SGHTS, YDEGEE. This CDR3 is 14 amino acids long. The germline V and J ends were trimmed by 5 bases and 8 bases, with 19 bases remaining between them. Here the CDR3 DNA reads TGTGCCAGCAGTTGGGGCCTAAGGGAACGAGGCTACACCTTC. Translated: CASSWGLRERGYTF.

The V and J genes are TRBV7-3 and TRBJ2-7; D is unresolved. V was shortened by 4 bases and J by 7 bases, with 14 bases between the two germline ends. The CDR3 loop spans 13 amino acids. Germline V gene sequence: CDR1 SGHTA, CDR2 FQGTGA. The CDR3 DNA reads TGTGCCAGCAGCTCCACCCCTAGTACTGAGCAGTACTTC. It codes for CASSSTPSTEQYF.

V usage is TRBV4-1 and J usage is TRBJ1-4; tentative D call: TRBD1 (6 bases). This CDR3 region has 20 residues. Between the trimmed V and J ends, which lost 0 bases and 0 bases, there was a span of 20 bases. Germline CDR1 is MGHRA and CDR2 is YSYEKL. The CDR3 loop is CASSQDLNRARGSTNEKLFF. DNA for the CDR3: TGCGCCAGCAGCCAAGATCTGAACAGGGCCAGGGGTTCAACTAATGAAAAACTGTTTTTT.